This T cell receptor (beta chain) derives from a study of metastatic and nonmetastatic thyroid tumors. From germline, CDR1 is DFQATT and CDR2 SNEGSKA (reference sequence). This CDR3 region has 12 residues. The germline V and J ends were trimmed by 0 bases and 6 bases, with 8 bases remaining between them. Each patient came to thyroid surgery without any prior treatment (of any kind). This clone was observed at least ten times. MiXCR was used by TCRdb to re-call the PCR reads. This sample has about 37,000 clones, with about 13% found just once. V and J are TRBV20-1 and TRBJ1-2; D unresolved. This receptor was obtained from a female donor with papillary thyroid cancer or a benign thyroid nodule (not recorded which). Some clones in this sample may be carry-over from other donors' samples. Sequencing was done on a sample of blood. The CDR3 reads CSARDSGDGYTF. CDR3 coding DNA: TGCAGTGCTAGAGATAGTGGTGATGGCTACACCTTC.